The present T cell receptor beta chain was sequenced within a study of blood T cell repertoires in COVID-19. Study background: T cells, B-cell-depleted T cells, or PBMCs provided the cDNA or gDNA that served as material.

How the authors handled the data: Amplification of reference gene primers was used by the study to estimate nucleated cell counts. Generated by immunoSEQ multiplex PCR, the TCRdb table keeps only in-frame clones and is missing some. The DNA was the basis for D and trimming; V, J and clone size are from that table. The sample holds 140,000 or so clones; about 84% are singletons and the top ten take about 5%. The ends lost 6 bases at V and 4 bases at J; junction bases unmatched: 5. The CDR3 covers 13 residues. CDR1 is MNHEY and CDR2 is SVGAGI in the germline V gene. The sample was peripheral blood. The receptor was derived from a woman between 50 and 59 years old with acute or convalescent COVID-19. V is TRBV6-5 and J is TRBJ2-5, with 7 bases that match TRBD1. Here the CDR3 reads CASRPTGIETQYF. In DNA, the CDR3 is TGTGCCAGCAGACCGACAGGGATAGAGACCCAGTACTTC.